The 8 T cell receptor beta chains in this list originate from one sample, sequenced in a study of T cells after yellow fever vaccination. TCRdb recomputed calls from the 5' RACE reads with MiXCR, one row per CDR3 protein. The top ten clones hold over 2.5% of a sample with roughly 120,000 distinct CDR3 sequences, about 6.8% of them seen once. The sample consisted of CD4+ T cells sorted from PBMCs, taken roughly 45 days after the first yellow fever vaccination. These receptors came from a man aged 18 to 29 who received the YFV17D yellow fever vaccine.

In this sample, this clonotype turned up many times. This rearrangement joins TRBV29-1 to TRBJ2-5; weak D call: TRBD1 (5 bases). Trimming cost V 5 bases and J 0 bases, with 10 bases left between them. From germline, CDR1 is SQVTM and CDR2 ANQGSEA. The CDR3 covers 13 residues. CDR3 protein: CSVTRQNQETQYF. As DNA, the CDR3 is TGCAGCGTTACAAGACAGAACCAAGAGACCCAGTACTTC.

This clonotype showed up just a few times. The chain combines TRBV7-6 with TRBJ1-1; D ambiguous. Per germline, CDR1 SGHVS and CDR2 FNYEAQ. This CDR3 is 15 amino acids long. Trimming stripped 3 bases from V and 5 bases from J, with 16 bases between. CDR3 region: CASSLGSRGSTEAFF. CDR3 DNA sequence: TGTGCCAGCAGCTTGGGCTCCCGGGGAAGTACTGAAGCTTTCTTT.

This clonotype came up many times. The rearrangement links TRBV18 to TRBJ2-3, with D tentatively TRBD2 (6 bases). Per germline, CDR1 KGHSH and CDR2 LQKENI. V was trimmed by 0 bases and J by 1 base, leaving 11 bases between them. The CDR3 has 16 residues. CDR3: CASSPPRLGRTDTQYF. The DNA of the CDR3 is TGTGCCAGCTCACCACCCCGACTAGGACGCACAGATACGCAGTATTTT.

This clonotype occurred many times. One junction end disagrees with the germline gene, perhaps due to a read error. CDR3 loop: CASSPTTGGQETQYF. CDR3 coding DNA: TGTGCTAGCAGCCCGACGACAGGGGGCCAAGAGACCCAGTACTTC. This rearrangement joins TRBV7-7 to TRBJ2-5; 9 bases agree with TRBD1. The CDR3 runs to 15 residues. From germline, CDR1 is SSHAT and CDR2 FNYEAQ (reference sequence).

Note on this clonotype: Compared with germline, one end of the junction differs, possibly owing to a read error. The chain combines TRBV29-1 with TRBJ2-5, with TRBD2 matching 10 bases. The CDR3 length is 14 residues. CDR1 and CDR2 from the germline V gene are SQVTM and ANQGSEA. The CDR3 protein is CIVEKRGGLETQYF. Here the CDR3 DNA reads TGCATCGTTGAAAAGCGGGGGGGCCTAGAGACCCAGTACTTC.

Many counts were recorded for this clonotype. The CDR3 loop reads CASSPWGSRANTGELFF. The CDR3 nucleotides are TGTGCCAGCAGCCCCTGGGGCTCACGAGCGAACACCGGGGAGCTGTTTTTT. V usage is TRBV7-2 and J usage is TRBJ2-2; TRBD1 might be the D (5 bases). The CDR3 runs 17 residues. V lost 5 bases to trimming and J lost 0 bases, with 16 bases between them. Germline CDR1 SGHTA, CDR2 FQGNSA.

The gene calls are TRBV5-6 and TRBJ1-3; D is possibly TRBD1 (5 bases). CDR3 length equals 15 residues. Germline V gene data show CDR1 as SGHDT and CDR2 as YYEEEE. V lost 4 bases and J 4 bases, leaving 15 bases between the germline ends. The CDR3 DNA reads TGTGCCAGCAGCCCCCGGACACTCTGGGGAAACACCATATATTTT. It codes for CASSPRTLWGNTIYF.

This clonotype was counted ten times or more. The genes are TRBV12-3 or TRBV12-4 and TRBJ2-5; TRBD1 is a possible D gene (5 bases). The CDR3 is 13 amino acids. The V and J ends lost 7 bases and 1 base respectively, with 10 bases between them. The CDR3 DNA reads as TGTGCCAGCAACACAGGTATCCAAGAGACCCAGTACTTC. Translated: CASNTGIQETQYF.